This T cell receptor beta chain was retrieved from a study of a mutant IDH1 vaccine in newly diagnosed glioma. In the study overall: Patients in the study were vaccinated eight times, receiving shots in weeks 1, 3, 5, 7, 11, 15, 19 and 23. Most patients had received both radiotherapy and temozolomide, the prior options being radiotherapy, temozolomide, or both. Whole-study results and caveats: Seemingly, top peripheral T cell clonotype changes bore no relation to pseudoprogression.

Only in-frame clones appear in the TCRdb table, and some are missing; sequencing was by immunoSEQ multiplex PCR. Of tens of thousands of clones listed, 91% are singletons. This clone was observed a single time. Its antigen is unidentified. Time point noted: week 5, during vaccination. The vaccine gave 300 ug of a 20-mer mutant IDH1 peptide subcutaneously per dose. This specimen was PBMCs, taken from a glioma patient whose treatment included an IDH1 peptide vaccine. The clonotype originates from a woman aged 50 to 60 with glioma.

Here the CDR3 reads CASSKGLPAGGPVEQFF. As DNA, the CDR3 is TGTGCCAGCAGCAAAGGCCTCCCGGCGGGAGGGCCGGTTGAGCAGTTCTTC. The rearrangement uses TRBV21-1 and TRBJ2-1; TRBD2, the table's D call, was not compared with the DNA. TRBV21-1 is flagged as a pseudogene. There are 17 residues in the CDR3.